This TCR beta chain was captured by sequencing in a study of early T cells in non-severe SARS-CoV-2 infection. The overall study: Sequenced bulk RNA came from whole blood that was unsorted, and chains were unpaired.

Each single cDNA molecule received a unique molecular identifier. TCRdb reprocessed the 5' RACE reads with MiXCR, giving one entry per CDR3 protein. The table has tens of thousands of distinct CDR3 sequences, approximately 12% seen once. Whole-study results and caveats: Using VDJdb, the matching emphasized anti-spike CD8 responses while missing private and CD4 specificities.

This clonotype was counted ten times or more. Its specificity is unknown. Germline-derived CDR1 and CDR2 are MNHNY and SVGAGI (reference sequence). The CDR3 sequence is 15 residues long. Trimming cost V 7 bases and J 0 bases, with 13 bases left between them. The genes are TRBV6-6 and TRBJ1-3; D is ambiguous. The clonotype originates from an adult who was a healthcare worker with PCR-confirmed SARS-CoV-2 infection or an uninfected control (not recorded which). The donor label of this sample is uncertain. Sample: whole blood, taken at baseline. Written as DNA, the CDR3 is TGTGCCAGCAATACCTACGGCCTCTCTGGAAACACCATATATTTT. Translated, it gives CASNTYGLSGNTIYF.